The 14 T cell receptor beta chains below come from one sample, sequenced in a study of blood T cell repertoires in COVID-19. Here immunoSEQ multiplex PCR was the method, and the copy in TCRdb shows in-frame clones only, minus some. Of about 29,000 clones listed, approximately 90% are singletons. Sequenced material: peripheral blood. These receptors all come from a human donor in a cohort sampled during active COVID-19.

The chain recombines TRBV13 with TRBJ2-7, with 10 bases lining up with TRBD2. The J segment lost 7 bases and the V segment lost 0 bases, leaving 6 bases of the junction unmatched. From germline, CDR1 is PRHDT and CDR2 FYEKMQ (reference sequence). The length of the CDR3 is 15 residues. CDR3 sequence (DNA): TGTGCCAGCAGCTTAGGTAGCGGGGGGCCCTTGGAGCAGTACTTC. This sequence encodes CASSLGSGGPLEQYF. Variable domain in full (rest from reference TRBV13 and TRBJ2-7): AAGVIQSPRHLIKEKRETATLKCYPIPRHDTVYWYQQGPGQDPQFLISFYEKMQSDKGSIPDRFSAQQFSDYHSELNMSSLELGDSALYFCASSLGSGGPLEQYFGPGTRLTVT.

The CDR3 DNA reads as TGTGCCAGCAGGGACAGCATCTATAGCAATCAGCCCCAGCATTTT. Its translation: CASRDSIYSNQPQHF. V is TRBV6-5 and J is TRBJ1-5; perhaps TRBD1 as D (6 bases). There are 15 residues in the CDR3. The V gene's germline CDR1 is MNHEY and CDR2 SVGAGI. The germline V and J ends were trimmed by 6 bases and 0 bases, with 12 bases remaining between them.

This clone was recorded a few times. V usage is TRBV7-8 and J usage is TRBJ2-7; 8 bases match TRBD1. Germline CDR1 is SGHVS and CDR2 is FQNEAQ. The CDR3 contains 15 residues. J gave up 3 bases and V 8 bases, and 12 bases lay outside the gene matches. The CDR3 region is CASSRVRTGSYEQYF. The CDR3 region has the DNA TGTGCCAGCTCACGAGTGCGGACAGGGAGCTACGAGCAGTACTTC.

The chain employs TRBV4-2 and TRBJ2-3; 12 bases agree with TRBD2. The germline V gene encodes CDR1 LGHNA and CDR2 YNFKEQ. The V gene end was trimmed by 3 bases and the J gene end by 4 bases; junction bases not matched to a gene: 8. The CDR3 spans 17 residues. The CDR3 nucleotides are TGTGCCAGCAGCCATCCTGCTAGCGGGGGGGCAGCAGATACGCAGTATTTT. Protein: CASSHPASGGAADTQYF.

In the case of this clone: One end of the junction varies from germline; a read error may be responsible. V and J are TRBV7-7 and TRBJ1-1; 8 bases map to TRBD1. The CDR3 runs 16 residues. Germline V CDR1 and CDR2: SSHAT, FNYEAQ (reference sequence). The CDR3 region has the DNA TGTGCTAGCAGCTTAGGTACAGGGGGGACGAGAACTGAAGCTTTCTTT. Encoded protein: CASSLGTGGTRTEAFF.

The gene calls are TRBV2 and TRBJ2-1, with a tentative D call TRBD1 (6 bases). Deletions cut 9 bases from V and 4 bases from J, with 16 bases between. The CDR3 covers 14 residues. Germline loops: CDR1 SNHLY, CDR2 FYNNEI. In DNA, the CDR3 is TGTGCCAGATCCGCCCGACAGGCTTACAATGAGCAGTTCTTC. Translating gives CARSARQAYNEQFF.

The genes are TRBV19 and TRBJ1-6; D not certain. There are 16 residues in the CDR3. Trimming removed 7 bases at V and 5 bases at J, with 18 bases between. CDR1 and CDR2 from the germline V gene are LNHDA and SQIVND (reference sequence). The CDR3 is CASTPRSPTNNSPLHF. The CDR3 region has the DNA TGTGCCAGTACCCCGCGATCACCCACCAATAATTCACCCCTCCACTTT.

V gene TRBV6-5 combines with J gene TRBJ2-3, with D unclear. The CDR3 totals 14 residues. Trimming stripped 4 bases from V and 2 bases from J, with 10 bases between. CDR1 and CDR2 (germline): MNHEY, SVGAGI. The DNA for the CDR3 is TGTGCCAGCAGTTTGCGTAGATCCACAGATACGCAGTATTTT. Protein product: CASSLRRSTDTQYF.

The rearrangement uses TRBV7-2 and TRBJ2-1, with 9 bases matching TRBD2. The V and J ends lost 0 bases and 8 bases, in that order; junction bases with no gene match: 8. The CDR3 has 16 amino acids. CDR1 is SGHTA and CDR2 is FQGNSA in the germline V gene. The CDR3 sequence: CASSLAGGGVTDEQFF. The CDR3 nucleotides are TGTGCCAGCAGCTTAGCGGGCGGGGGGGTGACGGATGAGCAGTTCTTC.

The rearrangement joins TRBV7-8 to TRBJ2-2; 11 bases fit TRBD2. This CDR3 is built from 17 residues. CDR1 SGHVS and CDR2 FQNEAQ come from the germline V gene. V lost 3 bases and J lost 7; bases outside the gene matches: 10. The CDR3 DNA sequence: TGTGCCAGCAGCTTCAAGTCTAGCGGGGGGTTGGGCGGGGAGCTGTTTTTT. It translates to CASSFKSSGGLGGELFF. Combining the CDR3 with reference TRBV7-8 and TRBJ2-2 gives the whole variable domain GAGVSQSPRYKVAKRGQDVALRCDPISGHVSLFWYQQALGQGPEFLTYFQNEAQLDKSGLPSDRFFAERPEGSVSTLKIQRTQQEDSAVYLCASSFKSSGGLGGELFFGEGSRLTVL.

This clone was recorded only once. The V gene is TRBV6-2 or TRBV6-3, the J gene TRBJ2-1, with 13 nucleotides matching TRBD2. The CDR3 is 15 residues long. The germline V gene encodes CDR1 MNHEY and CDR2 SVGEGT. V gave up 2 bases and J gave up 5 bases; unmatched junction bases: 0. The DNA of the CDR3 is TGTGCCAGCAGTTACGGGACTAGCGGGGACAATGAGCAGTTCTTC. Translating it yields CASSYGTSGDNEQFF.

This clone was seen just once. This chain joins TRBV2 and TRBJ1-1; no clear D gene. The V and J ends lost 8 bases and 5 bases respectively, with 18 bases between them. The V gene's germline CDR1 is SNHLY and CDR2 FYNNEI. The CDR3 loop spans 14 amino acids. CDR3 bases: TGTGCCAGCGCCCGTAAGCCGATCACGACTGAAGCTTTCTTT. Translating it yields CASARKPITTEAFF.

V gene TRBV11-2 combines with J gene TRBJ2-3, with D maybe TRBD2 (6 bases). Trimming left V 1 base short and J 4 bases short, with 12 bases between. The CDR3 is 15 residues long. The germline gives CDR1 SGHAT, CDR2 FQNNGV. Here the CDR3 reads CASSLGFGGSDTQYF. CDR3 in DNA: TGTGCCAGCAGCTTAGGTTTTGGGGGGTCAGATACGCAGTATTTT.

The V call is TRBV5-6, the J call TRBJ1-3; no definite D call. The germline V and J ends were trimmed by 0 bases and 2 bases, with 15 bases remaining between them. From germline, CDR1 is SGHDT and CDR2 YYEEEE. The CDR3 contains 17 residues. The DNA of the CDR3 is TGTGCCAGCAGCTTGGGCGGCACATTCGCGCCTGGAAACACCATATATTTT. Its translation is CASSLGGTFAPGNTIYF. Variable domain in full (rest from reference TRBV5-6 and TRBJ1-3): DAGVTQSPTHLIKTRGQQVTLRCSPKSGHDTVSWYQQALGQGPQFIFQYYEEEERQRGNFPDRFSGHQFPNYSSELNVNALLLGDSALYLCASSLGGTFAPGNTIYFGEGSWLTVV.